The 29 T cell receptor beta chains below were found in one sample sequenced in a study of breast tumors, draining lymph nodes, adjacent tissues. TCRdb reanalysed the multiplex PCR reads using MiXCR and keeps one entry per CDR3 protein. Here the sample spans some 65,000 distinct CDR3 sequences, approximately 45% being singletons. The specimen sequenced was breast tumor tissue. Every receptor here comes from a female donor with breast cancer. Some clones in this sample may be carry-over from other donors' samples.

This clonotype has a count of ten or more. This may stem from a read error, because a much larger clone lies one nucleotide away. V and J are TRBV20-1 and TRBJ1-2; TRBD1 agrees at 7 bases. Germline CDR1 is DFQATT and CDR2 is SNEGSKA (reference sequence). The CDR3 runs 12 residues. The DNA of the CDR3 is TGCAGTACGGAACAGGGGAACTATGGCTCCACCTTC. It is translated as CSTEQGNYGSTF.

There are many counts of this clonotype. The chain links TRBV6-5 to TRBJ1-5, with TRBD1 identical over 7 bases. Germline V gene lookup returns CDR1 MNHEY and CDR2 SVGAGI. With V trimmed by 6 bases and J by 6 bases, 5 bases remained unmatched. There are 13 residues in the CDR3. The CDR3 DNA sequence: TGTGCCAGCAGCGGGCAGGGGGGTCAGCCCCAGCATTTT. Translated, it gives CASSGQGGQPQHF.

The chain combines TRBV9 with TRBJ2-2; D is undetermined. The ends were cut back, 3 bases at V and 5 bases at J, with 8 bases in the middle. The CDR3 loop spans 13 amino acids. Germline-derived CDR1 and CDR2 are SGDLS and YYNGEE. CDR3 sequence: CASSARWTGELFF. The CDR3 coding sequence is TGTGCCAGCAGCGCCCGATGGACCGGGGAGCTGTTTTTT.

This clonotype was counted a single time. This chain joins TRBV18 and TRBJ1-3; D gene unclear. V was shortened by 3 bases and J by 0 bases, with 6 bases between the two germline ends. CDR1 and CDR2 from the germline V gene are KGHSH and LQKENI. The CDR3 extends over 14 amino acids. CDR3 amino acids: CASSPKHSGNTIYF. CDR3 nucleotides: TGTGCCAGCTCACCGAAGCACTCTGGAAACACCATATATTTT.

This clonotype was picked up many times. This chain connects TRBV11-3 to TRBJ2-3; no reliable D call. The CDR3 totals 15 residues. V lost 0 bases and J 6 bases, leaving 13 bases between the germline ends. CDR1 is SGHNT and CDR2 is YENEEA in the germline V gene. The CDR3 DNA reads as TGTGCCAGCAGCTTAGATGCACCCAGAACGGATACGCAGTATTTT. It is translated as CASSLDAPRTDTQYF.

This clonotype was observed at least ten times. The chain joins TRBV24-1 to TRBJ2-1, with a weak D call TRBD2 (5 bases). The CDR3 extends over 14 amino acids. Germline CDR1 is KGHDR and CDR2 is SFDVKD. V lost 7 bases and J 9 bases, leaving 18 bases between the germline ends. CDR3: CATRASTGSTEQFF. CDR3 in DNA: TGTGCCACCAGAGCGAGCACGGGATCCACTGAGCAGTTCTTC.

This clonotype was seen many times. CDR3 loop: CATSRDGFGTYEQYF. The CDR3 nucleotides are TGTGCCACCAGCAGAGATGGGTTTGGGACCTACGAGCAGTACTTC. V usage is TRBV15 and J usage is TRBJ2-7; D unclear. There are 15 residues in the CDR3. Per the germline V gene, CDR1 is LNHNV and CDR2 is YYDKDF (reference sequence). The V and J ends lost 0 bases and 2 bases respectively, with 11 bases between them.

This clonotype was found many times. This could be a read error, since a much larger clone is one nucleotide away. As DNA, the CDR3 is TGTGCCAGCAGCCCCCCCCCAGGACAGGGTCCGTATGGCTACACCTTC. This sequence encodes CASSPPPGQGPYGYTF. This chain links TRBV9 with TRBJ1-2, with 8 bases matching TRBD1. The trim removed 4 bases at V and 5 bases at J, leaving 13 bases unmatched. Germline loops: CDR1 SGDLS, CDR2 YYNGEE. This CDR3 spans 16 amino acids.

The J gene is TRBJ2-3, the V gene TRBV9, with 9 positions matching TRBD2. The germline V gene has CDR1 SGDLS and CDR2 YYNGEE. V was clipped by 4 bases and J by 2 bases; unmatched bases: 2. This CDR3 comprises 14 residues. The DNA of the CDR3 is TGTGCCAGCAGCCCTAGCGGGGTCACAGATACGCAGTATTTT. This encodes CASSPSGVTDTQYF. Full variable domain (missing parts from reference TRBV9 and TRBJ2-3): DSGVTQTPKHLITATGQRVTLRCSPRSGDLSVYWYQQSLDQGLQFLIQYYNGEERAKGNILERFSAQQFPDLHSELNLSSLELGDSALYFCASSPSGVTDTQYFGPGTRLTVL.

V and J are TRBV2 and TRBJ2-2; TRBD2 might be the D (6 bases). The length of the CDR3 is 13 residues. V lost 5 bases and J lost 6, with 10 bases in between. Germline values: CDR1 SNHLY, CDR2 FYNNEI. Here the CDR3 DNA reads TGTGCCAGCAGTTCGGCTAGCGCCGGGGAGCTGTTTTTT. This encodes CASSSASAGELFF.

Many counts were recorded for this clonotype. The gene calls are TRBV5-1 and TRBJ2-7, with TRBD1 as a possible D gene (5 bases). CDR3 length equals 17 residues. CDR1 is SGHRS, CDR2 YFSETQ, per germline. V shed 5 bases and J shed 0 bases, with 21 bases lying between them. The CDR3 DNA reads as TGCGCCAGCAGGGGTAACTTTGGGGCCCCCAGCTCCTACGAGCAGTACTTC. Protein product: CASRGNFGAPSSYEQYF.

With respect to this clonotype: Just one base apart from a much larger clone, this may be a read error. The chain has TRBV3-1 and TRBJ2-1, with D possibly matching TRBD2 (6 bases). Germline assignment: CDR1 LGHDT and CDR2 YNNKEL (reference sequence). This CDR3 contains 17 residues. CDR3 in DNA: TGTGCCGGCAGCCAAGATAAGGGGACTGGAGCCTACAATGAGCAGTTCTTC. This codes for CAGSQDKGTGAYNEQFF.

This clonotype was found many times. The chain recombines TRBV6-6 with TRBJ2-7; 10 bases map to TRBD2. Trimming took 5 bases from V and 3 from J; bases not matched to a gene: 7. Germline lookup yields CDR1 MNHNY and CDR2 SVGAGI (reference sequence). The CDR3 has 15 amino acids. In DNA form, the CDR3 reads TGTGCCAGCAGTCCCGGACTAGCGGTTAACTACGAGCAGTACTTC. This sequence encodes CASSPGLAVNYEQYF.

This clonotype was seen ten or more times. The chain combines TRBV20-1 with TRBJ2-1; a weak D match, TRBD1 (5 bases). The CDR3 loop spans 14 amino acids. Germline V gene sequence: CDR1 DFQATT, CDR2 SNEGSKA (reference sequence). V was cut by 0 bases and J by 14 bases, with 20 bases left in between. CDR3 region: CSARDPPNPPREFF. CDR3 DNA: TGCAGTGCTAGAGATCCACCGAACCCCCCCAGGGAGTTCTTC.

In the case of this clonotype: The junction departs from germline at one end; a sequencing error may be responsible. The chain is built from TRBV24-1 and TRBJ2-1; 7 bases agree with TRBD1. CDR3 length: 14 residues. In germline, CDR1 is KGHDR, CDR2 SFDVKD. The CDR3 region is CASFTGVRGSKQSF. CDR3 coding DNA: TGTGCCTCCTTCACAGGGGTGAGGGGTTCAAAGCAGTCCTTC.

As to this clonotype: One base away lies a much larger clone, so this may be a sequencing read error. V usage is TRBV2 and J usage is TRBJ1-2; possibly TRBD1 for D (6 bases). CDR1 SNHLY and CDR2 FYNNEI come from the germline V gene. V gave up 6 bases and J gave up 7 bases, with 15 bases separating them. CDR3 size: 13 residues. The CDR3 here is CASSYRVSCGYTF. The CDR3 nucleotides read TGTGCCAGCAGCTACAGGGTATCCTGTGGCTACACCTTC.

This clonotype was detected ten times or more. This chain uses TRBV14 with TRBJ2-7; 11 positions match TRBD2. Per germline, CDR1 SGHDN and CDR2 FVKESK. This CDR3 comprises 16 residues. The V and J ends lost 5 bases and 4 bases, in that order; junction bases with no gene match: 10. The CDR3 region has the DNA TGTGCCAGCAGCTCCTGGGCTAGCGGGGGGTGGTACGAGCAGTACTTC. Translation: CASSSWASGGWYEQYF. Variable domain in full (rest from reference TRBV14 and TRBJ2-7): EAGVTQFPSHSVIEKGQTVTLRCDPISGHDNLYWYRRVMGKEIKFLLHFVKESKQDESGMPNNRFLAERTGGTYSTLKVQPAELEDSGVYFCASSSWASGGWYEQYFGPGTRLTVT.

The gene calls are TRBV11-3 and TRBJ1-2; TRBD1 matches 9 bases. V was clipped by 0 bases and J by 8 bases; unmatched bases: 10. This CDR3 contains 16 residues. Germline V lookup: CDR1 SGHNT, CDR2 YENEEA. The CDR3 is CASSLDLGQGYRGYTF. The DNA for the CDR3 is TGTGCCAGCAGCTTAGATCTGGGACAGGGATATAGGGGCTACACCTTC.

Comment on this clonotype: This may be a read error: a much more frequent sequence differs by one nucleotide. The CDR3 carries no conserved terminal phenylalanine or tryptophan, so it likely arises from a read error. The chain is built from TRBV20-1 and TRBJ2-3; possible D gene TRBD2, 5 bases. The germline V gene encodes CDR1 DFQATT and CDR2 SNEGSKA (reference sequence). The CDR3 loop spans 10 amino acids. V shed 7 bases and J shed 6 bases, with 8 bases lying between them. The CDR3 DNA is TGCAGTGTGAGCGGCGATACGCAGTATTCT. Amino acid sequence: CSVSGDTQYS.

This clonotype has at least ten counts. The J gene is TRBJ2-5, the V gene TRBV7-9, with D unresolved. V shed 3 bases and J shed 3 bases, with 2 bases lying between them. Germline CDR1 SEHNR, CDR2 FQNEAQ (reference sequence). This CDR3 comprises 11 residues. For the CDR3, the DNA is TGTGCCAGCAGCTTTAAAGAGACCCAGTACTTC. Protein product: CASSFKETQYF.

At least ten counts were recorded for this clonotype. V is TRBV7-2 and J is TRBJ2-5; a weak D match, TRBD2 (6 bases). V was shortened by 5 bases and J by 2 bases, with 18 bases between the two germline ends. The CDR3 runs 16 residues. Germline CDR1 SGHTA, CDR2 FQGNSA. CDR3: CASSGRLDHLQETQYF. The CDR3 nucleotides read TGTGCCAGCAGCGGACGACTAGACCACCTTCAAGAGACCCAGTACTTC. Together with reference TRBV7-2 and TRBJ2-5, the CDR3 gives the full variable domain: GAGVSQSPSNKVTEKGKDVELRCDPISGHTALYWYRQSLGQGLEFLIYFQGNSAPDKSGLPSDRFSAERTGGSVSTLTIQRTQQEDSAVYLCASSGRLDHLQETQYFGPGTRLLVL.

V and J are TRBV7-6 and TRBJ2-1, with TRBD2 matching over 8 bases. The length of the CDR3 is 16 residues. CDR1 and CDR2 (germline): SGHVS, FNYEAQ. V shed 1 base and J 9 bases; nucleotides not matched to a gene: 11. The CDR3 reads CASSLGEAGVYPEQFF. DNA for the CDR3: TGTGCCAGCAGCTTAGGGGAAGCGGGGGTGTATCCTGAGCAGTTCTTC.

The rearrangement joins TRBV7-8 to TRBJ1-2; perhaps TRBD1 as D (5 bases). In germline, CDR1 is SGHVS, CDR2 FQNEAQ. CDR3 length: 13 residues. Trimming cost V 6 bases and J 6 bases, with 14 bases left between them. CDR3 sequence reads: CASRMPGGDGYTF. The CDR3 DNA sequence: TGTGCCAGCAGAATGCCGGGGGGGGATGGCTACACCTTC.

This clonotype has a handful of counts. The V gene is TRBV29-1, the J gene TRBJ1-1, with D possibly TRBD1 on 5 matching bases. The germline V gene encodes CDR1 SQVTM and CDR2 ANQGSEA. The CDR3 has 13 residues. Trimming took off 5 bases at V and 1 base at J, with 11 bases between the two ends. DNA for the CDR3: TGCAGCGTTATGGGACGAGCGAACACTGAAGCTTTCTTT. Translated: CSVMGRANTEAFF.

The gene calls are TRBV12-3 or TRBV12-4 and TRBJ1-5; no clear D gene. CDR3 size: 13 residues. The V and J ends lost 6 bases and 3 bases respectively, with 9 bases between them. The CDR3, as DNA: TGTGCCAGCAGCGGCTCCCTCAATCAGCCCCAGCATTTT. This encodes CASSGSLNQPQHF.

This clonotype was seen only a few times. This chain connects TRBV15 to TRBJ1-6; TRBD1 might be the D (5 bases). Germline values: CDR1 LNHNV, CDR2 YYDKDF (reference sequence). The CDR3 consists of 19 residues. V shed 0 bases and J shed 0 bases, with 15 bases lying between them. The CDR3 protein is CATSRDRTPLCSYNSPLHF. The CDR3 nucleotides read TGTGCCACCAGCAGAGATCGGACACCGCTGTGCTCCTATAATTCACCCCTCCACTTT. Looking up the rest from reference TRBV15 and TRBJ1-6 gives the full variable domain: DAMVIQNPRYQVTQFGKPVTLSCSQTLNHNVMYWYQQKSSQAPKLLFHYYDKDFNNEADTPDNFQSRRPNTSFCFLDIRSPGLGDTAMYLCATSRDRTPLCSYNSPLHFGNGTRLTVT.

This clonotype was detected only once. One end of the junction varies from germline; a read error may be responsible. The chain has TRBV6-6 and TRBJ2-7; 8 positions agree with TRBD1. The germline CDR1 and CDR2 sequences are MNHNY and SVGAGI (reference sequence). This CDR3 spans 20 amino acids. The CDR3 nucleotides are TGTGCCAGCAGTCGGGACAGGACCTTCCCGGGTGCTGTCCTCTCCTACGAGCGGTACTTC. Its protein is CASSRDRTFPGAVLSYERYF.

This clonotype was observed many times. The chain employs TRBV4-1 and TRBJ1-2; D perhaps matches TRBD1 (5 bases). The ends were cut back, 6 bases at V and 5 bases at J, with 19 bases in the middle. This CDR3 comprises 15 residues. From germline, CDR1 is MGHRA and CDR2 YSYEKL. For the CDR3, the DNA is TGCGCCAGCAGATCGATCCGGGGGTACGGATATGGCTACACCTTC. Its protein is CASRSIRGYGYGYTF.

A note on this clonotype: A read error may explain this, as a much larger clone is one base away. V gene TRBV5-4 combines with J gene TRBJ2-2; 7 positions agree with TRBD1. Looked up from germline, CDR1 is SGHNT and CDR2 is YYREEE (reference sequence). The CDR3 length is 16 residues. The trim removed 1 base at V and 4 bases at J, leaving 7 bases unmatched. CDR3 DNA: TGTGCCAGCAGCTTGATTGGGACAGAGATCACCGGGGAGCTGTTTTTT. It translates to CASSLIGTEITGELFF.